Below, one T cell receptor beta chain is given with its context. This receptor's antigen is unknown. No much larger clone is present one base from it, and per-base qualities are unavailable. The library relied on the immunoSEQ multiplex PCR assay. TCRdb's version of the immuneACCESS table is confined to in-frame rearrangements and falls short of the full clone set. An unresolved V gene accounts for under half of the shortfall where checked; the remainder is of unknown origin. Within this sample are over 25,000 clones, with 70% to 85% of them counted one time only. Approximately 1.1% of the sample comes from the top ten. The data were obtained in a study of T cells in narcolepsy (dated by TCRdb to the late 2010s). The study in broad terms: Patients with narcolepsy type 1 or type 2 (NT1, NT2) were enrolled in the study together with healthy control donors. The study sought autoreactive T cells targeting hypocretin neuron self-antigens (hypocretin, TRIB2) in narcolepsy patients, using TCR Vbeta sequencing to track clonotypes in blood and CSF. What the research found in general, with its limitations: Numbers of sequenced blood memory CD4+ clonotypes were comparable, averaging around 42,000 in patients and under 35,000 in controls. Certain blood memory CD4+ repertoires from patients and controls had no sequences that matched autoreactive T cell clones. According to the report, autoreactive clonotypes were detected serially in the blood of the same patients and of different patients, but not in healthy controls. HCRT-specific and TRIB2-specific autoreactive clonotypes were highlighted in plots that compared CD4+ T cell clonotypes in CSF versus blood from the same patient.

For TCR Vbeta sequencing, memory CD4+ T cells were sorted ex vivo from the peripheral blood of both healthy controls and narcolepsy patients. The CDR3 goes from the cysteine to the phenylalanine over 13 residues. Only CDR3 DNA is held: 39 bases, read in frame from base 1. CDR1 SGHVS and CDR2 FNYEAQ are derived from the germline V gene. V lost 5 bases and J lost 5 bases, and the count of bases not matched to a germline gene is 3. The rearranged chain carries TRBV7-6 and TRBJ2-7, with 10 bases aligning to TRBD2. Sequencing used memory (CD45RA-) CD4+ T cells from blood. Sample cell subset or site, as interpreted from the label and publication: memory T cells sorted ex vivo from peripheral blood. This receptor was identified in a human donor in good health. The CDR3 reads CASSKREGDEQYF. The base sequence is TGTGCCAGCAGCAAGCGGGAGGGGGACGAGCAGTACTTC. With all but the CDR3 taken from the reference TRBV7-6 and TRBJ2-7 genes, the full variable domain is: GAGVSQSPRYKVTKRGQDVALRCDPISGHVSLYWYRQALGQGPEFLTYFNYEAQQDKSGLPNDRFSAERPEGSISTLTIQRTEQRDSAMYRCASSKREGDEQYFGPGTRLTVT.